The 15 T cell receptor beta chains given below trace back to one sample, sequenced in a study of blood T cell repertoires in COVID-19. The data were produced by immunoSEQ multiplex PCR, yet TCRdb's version contains in-frame clones alone and is incomplete. The sample shows about 160,000 clones, roughly four fifths of them seen only once. The sequenced sample consisted of peripheral blood. These receptors originate from a man aged 55 to 70 with active or convalescent COVID-19.

The rearrangement joins TRBV5-1 to TRBJ2-7; 8 bases are a match to TRBD1. With 4 bases clipped from V and 2 bases from J, the junction kept 2 bases outside the gene matches. Germline loops: CDR1 SGHRS, CDR2 YFSETQ. The CDR3 loop spans 13 amino acids. The CDR3 protein is CASSPDRAYEQYF. The CDR3 nucleotides are TGCGCCAGCAGCCCGGACAGGGCCTACGAGCAGTACTTC.

The J gene is TRBJ1-4, the V gene TRBV1; the table's D call TRBD1 went unverified against the DNA. TRBV1 is labeled a pseudogene. The CDR3 has 16 residues. The CDR3 loop is CTSSDIPGTGTRGLFF. The CDR3 DNA sequence: TGCACCAGCAGCGATATTCCCGGGACAGGGACCCGAGGACTGTTTTTT.

The rearrangement joins TRBV2 to TRBJ1-5; 7 bases are a match to TRBD1. Germline V gene data show CDR1 as SNHLY and CDR2 as FYNNEI. After removal of 4 bases from V and 3 bases from J, the junction contained 3 bases not matched to a gene. This CDR3 is built from 14 residues. CDR3 bases: TGTGCCAGCAGTGCGCAGGGGGTCAATCAGCCCCAGCATTTT. Its protein is CASSAQGVNQPQHF.

This chain connects TRBV4-1 to TRBJ1-2, with TRBD1 matching over 10 bases. CDR3 length: 14 amino acids. Trimming removed 2 bases from V and 5 bases from J; junction bases left unmatched: 2. CDR1 is MGHRA and CDR2 is YSYEKL in the germline V gene. CDR3 loop: CASSQSDRGYGYTF. CDR3 DNA: TGCGCCAGCAGCCAATCGGACAGGGGGTATGGCTACACCTTC.

The chain uses TRBV3-1 (or the pseudogene TRBV3-2) and TRBJ1-5, with D perhaps TRBD1 (5 bases). This CDR3 is 14 amino acids long. CDR1 is LGHDT, CDR2 YNNKEL, per germline (reference sequence). The germline V and J ends were trimmed by 3 bases and 0 bases, with 6 bases remaining between them. The CDR3 DNA is TGTGCCAGCAGCCAGGGGGGTAGCAATCAGCCCCAGCATTTT. Its translation: CASSQGGSNQPQHF.

The sample holds a few counts of this clone. The V call is TRBV5-1, the J call TRBJ2-7; 13 nucleotides agree with TRBD2. The J segment lost 0 bases and the V segment lost 4 bases, leaving 7 bases of the junction unmatched. Germline V CDR1 and CDR2: SGHRS, YFSETQ. CDR3 length: 17 amino acids. The CDR3 reads CASSGTGLAGFSYEQYF. The CDR3 bases are TGCGCCAGCAGCGGGACGGGACTAGCGGGGTTCTCCTACGAGCAGTACTTC.

This clone was seen more than once but under ten times. This chain joins TRBV2 and TRBJ1-1; 7 bases match TRBD1. Germline CDR1 reads SNHLY; CDR2 reads FYNNEI. The CDR3 sequence is 13 residues long. Trimming at V came to 5 bases and at J to 3 bases, leaving 3 bases not matched to a gene. The CDR3 DNA follows: TGTGCCAGCAGTCCAGACAGGGACACTGAAGCTTTCTTT. Translated: CASSPDRDTEAFF.

The rearrangement uses TRBV5-8 and TRBJ2-1, with TRBD2 matching 12 bases. In germline, CDR1 is SGHTS, CDR2 YDEGEE. There are 15 residues in the CDR3. Germline trimming cut 3 bases from V and 8 bases from J; bases unmatched to any gene: 6. DNA of the CDR3: TGTGCCAGCAGCTCAGGACTAGCGGGGTTCTATGAGCAGTTCTTC. The encoded protein is CASSSGLAGFYEQFF.

This clone was seen only a few times. The V call is TRBV3-1 (or the pseudogene TRBV3-2), the J call TRBJ1-5; a weak D match, TRBD1 (5 bases). V was cut by 3 bases and J by 5 bases, with 8 bases left in between. The CDR3 has 13 residues. CDR1 is LGHDT, CDR2 YNNKEL, per germline (reference sequence). The CDR3 sequence: CASSQLGDQPQHF. DNA for the CDR3: TGTGCCAGCAGCCAGTTAGGGGATCAGCCCCAGCATTTT.

The genes are TRBV19 and TRBJ1-5; 7 nucleotides match TRBD1. With V trimmed by 7 bases and J by 6 bases, 12 bases remained unmatched. The CDR3 is 15 residues long. Germline lookup yields CDR1 LNHDA and CDR2 SQIVND (reference sequence). CDR3 loop: CASNWGRQGRQPQHF. The CDR3 DNA sequence: TGTGCCAGTAATTGGGGTAGACAGGGCCGTCAGCCCCAGCATTTT.

CDR3 nucleotides: TGTGCCAGCAAGATAGCGGGAGGGACCAAAAACATTCAGTACTTC. Protein sequence: CASKIAGGTKNIQYF. This chain uses TRBV27 with TRBJ2-4, with TRBD2 matching over 11 bases. The CDR3 covers 15 residues. The trim removed 7 bases at V and 2 bases at J, leaving 4 bases unmatched. Germline V CDR1 and CDR2: MNHEY, SMNVEV (reference sequence).

This clone appeared once. The chain recombines TRBV27 with TRBJ2-5, with TRBD1 as a possible D gene (6 bases). This CDR3 has 15 residues. V lost 10 bases, J lost 2 bases, and 20 bases lay in between. Germline CDR1 reads MNHEY; CDR2 reads SMNVEV (reference sequence). The CDR3 region is CANEPRQARQETQYF. CDR3 DNA: TGTGCCAACGAACCCAGACAGGCAAGACAAGAGACCCAGTACTTC.

This clone was seen once. The chain has TRBV15 and TRBJ2-3; possible D gene TRBD2, 6 bases. CDR3 length equals 14 residues. Germline CDR1 reads LNHNV; CDR2 reads YYDKDF (reference sequence). The germline V and J ends were trimmed by 1 base and 7 bases, with 12 bases remaining between them. Here the CDR3 reads CATSRAGDLNTQYF. CDR3 bases: TGTGCCACCAGCAGAGCGGGGGACCTAAATACGCAGTATTTT. Based on the CDR3 plus reference TRBV15 and TRBJ2-3, the full variable domain is DAMVIQNPRYQVTQFGKPVTLSCSQTLNHNVMYWYQQKSSQAPKLLFHYYDKDFNNEADTPDNFQSRRPNTSFCFLDIRSPGLGDTAMYLCATSRAGDLNTQYFGPGTRLTVL.

This sequence joins TRBV5-1 and TRBJ1-1; 10 bases fit TRBD1. The CDR3 extends over 14 amino acids. V lost 4 bases to trimming and J lost 3 bases; unmatched junction nucleotides: 3. CDR1 and CDR2 from the germline V gene are SGHRS and YFSETQ. DNA for the CDR3: TGCGCCAGCAGCGCAGGACAGGGGGACACTGAAGCTTTCTTT. Its translation: CASSAGQGDTEAFF.

J is TRBJ1-6 and V is TRBV7-2, with D perhaps TRBD1 (5 bases). The CDR3 spans 17 residues. Deletions cut 5 bases from V and 8 bases from J, with 22 bases between. Germline CDR1 reads SGHTA; CDR2 reads FQGNSA. CDR3: CASSPGGVGVRYSPLHF. CDR3 bases: TGTGCCAGCAGCCCGGGGGGAGTGGGGGTACGATATTCACCCCTCCACTTT.